This record covers a single T cell receptor (beta chain). No antigen is known for it. TCRdb passed the RT-PCR reads through MiXCR, listing each CDR3 protein once. The sample holds around 480,000 distinct CDR3 sequences, more than 15% seen once. CDR3 size: 16 residues. The germline V gene has CDR1 MNHEY and CDR2 SVGAGI. V was clipped by 0 bases and J by 2 bases, with 8 bases between them. The sample is drawn from a study of response to subunit inactivated influenza vaccine. Points from the study as a whole: Seasonal influenza vaccination, on each occasion, was suggested by the authors to recruit few new T cells.

Source: CD4+ T cells sorted from PBMCs, taken roughly 24 months after vaccination. The clonotype originates from a man aged 50-75 years who received an inactivated influenza vaccine. The chain has TRBV6-5 and TRBJ2-6, with D tentatively TRBD1 or TRBD2 (6 bases each). DNA of the CDR3: TGTGCCAGCAGTTACTCGAGGGGGGCTGGGGCCAACGTCCTGACTTTC. It is translated as CASSYSRGAGANVLTF.